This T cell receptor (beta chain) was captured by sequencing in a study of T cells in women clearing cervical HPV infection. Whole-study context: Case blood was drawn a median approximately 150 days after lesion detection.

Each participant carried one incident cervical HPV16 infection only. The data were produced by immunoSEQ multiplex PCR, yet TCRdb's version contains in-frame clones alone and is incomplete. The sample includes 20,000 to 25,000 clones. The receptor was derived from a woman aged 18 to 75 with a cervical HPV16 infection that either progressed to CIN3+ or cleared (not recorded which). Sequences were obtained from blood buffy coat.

CDR3 DNA (partial): TGTGCCATCAGGGACAGGGGATTTGGAAACACC. Residues: CAIRDRGFGNT. The CDR3, in full, reads CAIRDRGFGNTIYF. V usage is TRBV10-3 and J usage is TRBJ1-3; TRBD1 aligns across 9 bases. From the germline J gene comes the end of the CDR3, since the read stops 3 residues before it. The CDR3 contains 14 residues. With 6 bases clipped from V and 3 bases from J, the junction kept 3 bases outside the gene matches. Germline V lookup: CDR1 ENHRY, CDR2 SYGVKD.